Each of the 21 T cell receptor beta chains below was sequenced from the same sample in a study of blood T cell repertoires in COVID-19. This table comes from immunoSEQ multiplex PCR, and its TCRdb copy is limited to in-frame clones, with some not included. This sample has 60,000 to 75,000 clones, with more than 65% found just once. The sequenced sample consisted of peripheral blood. Source of these receptors: a woman in her 70s with acute or convalescent COVID-19.

The rearrangement joins TRBV21-1 to TRBJ1-3; the table's D call TRBD1 went unverified against the DNA. TRBV21-1 is classified as a pseudogene. This CDR3 has 11 residues. The CDR3 sequence: CASSHSGTIYF. The CDR3, as DNA: TGTGCCAGCAGCCATTCAGGCACCATATATTTT.

This clone has at least ten counts. J is TRBJ2-3 and V is TRBV7-2; maybe TRBD2 (6 bases). Trimming cost V 3 bases and J 8 bases, with 18 bases left between them. This CDR3 contains 15 residues. Per germline, CDR1 SGHTA and CDR2 FQGNSA. In DNA, the CDR3 is TGTGCCAGCAGCTTCACCGGAGACCCAGCGGGTACGCAGTATTTT. It translates to CASSFTGDPAGTQYF.

The chain combines TRBV5-4 with TRBJ1-2, with D possibly being TRBD1 (5 bases). Per germline, CDR1 SGHNT and CDR2 YYREEE (reference sequence). The CDR3 loop spans 15 amino acids. V was shortened by 0 bases and J by 4 bases, with 13 bases between the two germline ends. CDR3 protein: CASSLATGRLYGYTF. DNA for the CDR3: TGTGCCAGCAGCTTGGCTACAGGACGCCTCTATGGCTACACCTTC.

This chain joins TRBV28 and TRBJ2-3; D is unresolved. CDR3 length: 12 residues. V was pared by 3 bases and J by 6 bases, with 7 bases between. The germline gives CDR1 MDHEN, CDR2 SYDVKM. The CDR3 reads CASSLYGDTQYF. The DNA of the CDR3 is TGTGCCAGCAGTTTGTACGGGGATACGCAGTATTTT. The full variable domain, completed using reference TRBV28 and TRBJ2-3, is DVKVTQSSRYLVKRTGEKVFLECVQDMDHENMFWYRQDPGLGLRLIYFSYDVKMKEKGDIPEGYSVSREKKERFSLILESASTNQTSMYLCASSLYGDTQYFGPGTRLTVL.

In this sample, this clone turned up once. The chain joins TRBV5-4 to TRBJ1-2; 8 nucleotides line up with TRBD1. The CDR3 covers 15 residues. The germline V gene has CDR1 SGHNT and CDR2 YYREEE (reference sequence). V trimming: 4 bases; J trimming: 5 bases; junction bases outside the gene matches: 10. The CDR3 nucleotides are TGTGCCAGCAGCCTGGGTCCACAGGGGGAGTATGGCTACACCTTC. Translation: CASSLGPQGEYGYTF.

The chain links TRBV5-8 to TRBJ1-2; 10 nucleotides match TRBD1. This CDR3 spans 14 amino acids. V gave up 2 bases and J gave up 4 bases; unmatched junction bases: 2. CDR1 is SGHTS and CDR2 is YDEGEE in the germline V gene. The CDR3 here is CASSFGQGVYGYTF. CDR3 in DNA: TGTGCCAGCAGCTTCGGACAGGGGGTCTATGGCTACACCTTC.

The rearrangement links TRBV12-5 to TRBJ1-3; no firm D call. V dropped 6 bases and J dropped 7 bases, with 10 bases sitting between them. CDR1 is LGHNT and CDR2 is FRNRAP in the germline V gene. This CDR3 contains 12 residues. The CDR3 sequence: CASGRSGNTIYF. The CDR3 coding sequence is TGTGCTAGTGGCCGCTCCGGGAACACCATATATTTT. Together with reference TRBV12-5 and TRBJ1-3, the CDR3 gives the full variable domain: DARVTQTPRHKVTEMGQEVTMRCQPILGHNTVFWYRQTMMQGLELLAYFRNRAPLDDSGMPKDRFSAEMPDATLATLKIQPSEPRDSAVYFCASGRSGNTIYFGEGSWLTVV.

The rearrangement uses TRBV23-1 and TRBJ1-1; possible D gene TRBD1, 5 bases. TRBV23-1 is placed among ORFs of uncertain function. The germline V and J ends were trimmed by 4 bases and 5 bases, with 14 bases remaining between them. The CDR3 totals 14 residues. The DNA of the CDR3 is TGCGCCAGCAGTCCTCTAAGTCGGGGGACTGAAGCTTTCTTT. This sequence encodes CASSPLSRGTEAFF.

The chain couples TRBV28 to TRBJ1-1, with D perhaps matching TRBD1 (5 bases). Germline V gene sequence: CDR1 MDHEN, CDR2 SYDVKM. This CDR3 spans 13 amino acids. The V end lost 7 bases, the J end lost 1 base, and 10 bases lay between the germline ends. The CDR3 region has the DNA TGTGCCAGCACTCAAACAGGGAACACTGAAGCTTTCTTT. Its protein is CASTQTGNTEAFF.

The genes are TRBV7-9 and TRBJ1-1; a possible D gene is TRBD1 (5 bases). Germline CDR1 is SEHNR and CDR2 is FQNEAQ (reference sequence). V lost 1 base and J lost 1, with 19 bases in between. This CDR3 spans 18 amino acids. The CDR3 nucleotides read TGTGCCAGCAGCTTAGAGGGACGGTGGGGGAGGGAGAACACTGAAGCTTTCTTT. This sequence encodes CASSLEGRWGRENTEAFF.

This clone was picked up a small number of times. The chain is built from TRBV29-1 and TRBJ1-4; the D is unclear. The length of the CDR3 is 12 residues. CDR1 is SQVTM and CDR2 is ANQGSEA in the germline V gene. Trimming took 4 bases from V and 8 from J, leaving 11 bases between them. CDR3 DNA: TGCAGCGTTGGTTCGGGTGGGGAAAAACTGTTTTTT. It encodes CSVGSGGEKLFF.

The chain joins TRBV28 to TRBJ2-1, with TRBD1 matching 8 bases. V dropped 6 bases and J dropped 8; count of bases not matched to a gene: 6. CDR3 size: 13 residues. Germline loops: CDR1 MDHEN, CDR2 SYDVKM. CDR3: CASRRQGSHEQFF. CDR3 bases: TGTGCCAGCAGGAGACAGGGGAGCCATGAGCAGTTCTTC.

This clone was counted between two and nine times. J is TRBJ2-5 and V is TRBV12-3 or TRBV12-4; D perhaps matches TRBD1 (6 bases). The CDR3 contains 13 residues. Trimming pared 7 bases from V and 4 bases from J, leaving 13 bases between. Here the CDR3 DNA reads TGTGCCAGCACCTGGGACAAGGTAGAGACCCAGTACTTC. It codes for CASTWDKVETQYF.

J is TRBJ2-7 and V is TRBV11-2, with D hard to call. There are 11 residues in the CDR3. Trimming removed 4 bases at V and 3 bases at J, with 4 bases between. Germline V CDR1 and CDR2: SGHAT, FQNNGV. The CDR3 region is CASSSVYEQYF. CDR3 sequence (DNA): TGTGCCAGCAGCTCTGTCTACGAGCAGTACTTC.

The rearrangement joins TRBV5-6 to TRBJ1-1; possible D gene TRBD1, 5 bases. The CDR3 consists of 14 residues. From germline, CDR1 is SGHDT and CDR2 YYEEEE. V was shortened by 0 bases and J by 10 bases, with 16 bases between the two germline ends. CDR3 in amino acids: CASSLAPGGGSAFF. CDR3 nucleotides: TGTGCCAGCAGCTTGGCTCCGGGGGGTGGGTCAGCTTTCTTT.

The CDR3 is CASSLFRTGEDGYTF. CDR3 sequence (DNA): TGTGCCAGCAGCTTATTCCGGACAGGGGAGGATGGCTACACCTTC. The chain couples TRBV7-9 to TRBJ1-2; 9 nucleotides match TRBD1. This CDR3 has 15 residues. The germline V gene encodes CDR1 SEHNR and CDR2 FQNEAQ (reference sequence). Trimming removed 2 bases from V and 6 bases from J; junction bases left unmatched: 7.

The rearrangement links TRBV29-1 to TRBJ2-7; 11 bases agree with TRBD2. Germline values: CDR1 SQVTM, CDR2 ANQGSEA. The V gene end was trimmed by 3 bases and the J gene end by 2 bases; junction bases not matched to a gene: 6. CDR3 size: 15 residues. The CDR3 DNA reads TGCAGCGTTGACGACGGGACTAGCGGAACCTACGAGCAGTACTTC. Protein product: CSVDDGTSGTYEQYF.

The table lists this clone with a few counts. The chain combines TRBV2 with TRBJ1-1, with D unresolved. V lost 0 bases to trimming and J lost 11 bases, with 13 bases between them. Germline assignment: CDR1 SNHLY and CDR2 FYNNEI. There are 13 residues in the CDR3. The chain's CDR3 is CASSEAEEHWAFF. In DNA form, the CDR3 reads TGTGCCAGCAGTGAAGCGGAGGAACATTGGGCTTTCTTT.

The chain recombines TRBV28 with TRBJ1-6, with D uncertain. V was cut by 2 bases and J by 4 bases, with 18 bases left in between. Per germline, CDR1 MDHEN and CDR2 SYDVKM. This CDR3 is 18 amino acids long. CDR3: CASSLRFRLRKYNSPLHF. The CDR3 coding sequence is TGTGCCAGCAGTTTACGCTTCAGGCTCCGCAAATATAATTCACCCCTCCACTTT.

V is TRBV6-5 and J is TRBJ2-7; D possibly corresponds to TRBD1 (5 bases). The germline V gene encodes CDR1 MNHEY and CDR2 SVGAGI. V shed 0 bases and J shed 5 bases, with 14 bases lying between them. The length of the CDR3 is 15 residues. In DNA, the CDR3 is TGTGCCAGCAGTTACTCGCGCCAGGGTCGACACGAGCAGTACTTC. Amino acids: CASSYSRQGRHEQYF.

This clone has a count of ten or more. V is TRBV4-3 and J is TRBJ2-5; TRBD2 aligns across 10 bases. The CDR3 has 18 residues. Germline V lookup: CDR1 LGHNA, CDR2 YSLEER. V was clipped by 0 bases and J by 2 bases; unmatched bases: 9. CDR3 nucleotides: TGCGCCAGCAGCCAAGATCGGTTAGCGGGGGGCCGACAAGAGACCCAGTACTTC. Protein product: CASSQDRLAGGRQETQYF.